This T cell receptor (beta chain) appears in the sequencing data of a study of T cell responses to AZD1222 COVID-19 vaccine. This CDR3 spans 16 amino acids. Trimming pared 1 base from V and 8 bases from J, leaving 18 bases between. Germline V gives CDR1 LGHNA, CDR2 YSLEER. Analysis merged second doses at about 4 or about 12 weeks. This clone was seen once. What it binds is not known. The study, taken as a whole, reports: Compared with day 0, the breadth and depth of the Spike-specific TCR repertoire rose significantly after two doses of AZD1222. Donor demographics were predominantly white British with a female majority; clonal diversity may be underestimated. Reportedly, close to half of spike-specific TCRs are directed against unmutated variant regions.

TCRdb keeps only in-frame clones here, not all; method: immunoSEQ multiplex PCR. There are 100,000 to 150,000 clones in the sample; around 88% occur only once, and roughly 7% lies in the top ten. The V gene is TRBV4-3, the J gene TRBJ1-3, with D tentatively TRBD1 (6 bases). The TCR sequence derives from an adult who received the AZD1222 COVID-19 vaccine. The sample consisted of peripheral blood, taken 28 days after the second AZD1222 dose. CDR3 sequence reads: CASSQVPQGQWDTIYF. The CDR3 DNA follows: TGCGCCAGCAGCCAAGTGCCCCAGGGGCAATGGGACACCATATATTTT.